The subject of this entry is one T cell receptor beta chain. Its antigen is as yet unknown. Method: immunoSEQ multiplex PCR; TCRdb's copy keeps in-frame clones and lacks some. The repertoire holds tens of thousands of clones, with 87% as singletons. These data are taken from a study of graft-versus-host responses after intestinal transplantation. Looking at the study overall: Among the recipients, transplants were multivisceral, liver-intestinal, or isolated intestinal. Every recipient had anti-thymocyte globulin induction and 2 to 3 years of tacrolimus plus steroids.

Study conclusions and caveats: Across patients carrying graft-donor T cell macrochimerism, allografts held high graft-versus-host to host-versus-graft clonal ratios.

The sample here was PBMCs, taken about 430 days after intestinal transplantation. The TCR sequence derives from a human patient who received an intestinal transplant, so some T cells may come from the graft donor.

The CDR3 region has the DNA TGTGCCAGCAGCCCGGGACTAGCGGGAGGGACAGATACGCAGTATTTT. Translating it yields CASSPGLAGGTDTQYF. J is TRBJ2-3 and V is TRBV5-4, with TRBD2 matching 16 bases. This CDR3 is 16 amino acids long. Trimming cost V 4 bases and J 3 bases; bases outside gene matches: 2. Germline V gives CDR1 SGHNT, CDR2 YYREEE (reference sequence).